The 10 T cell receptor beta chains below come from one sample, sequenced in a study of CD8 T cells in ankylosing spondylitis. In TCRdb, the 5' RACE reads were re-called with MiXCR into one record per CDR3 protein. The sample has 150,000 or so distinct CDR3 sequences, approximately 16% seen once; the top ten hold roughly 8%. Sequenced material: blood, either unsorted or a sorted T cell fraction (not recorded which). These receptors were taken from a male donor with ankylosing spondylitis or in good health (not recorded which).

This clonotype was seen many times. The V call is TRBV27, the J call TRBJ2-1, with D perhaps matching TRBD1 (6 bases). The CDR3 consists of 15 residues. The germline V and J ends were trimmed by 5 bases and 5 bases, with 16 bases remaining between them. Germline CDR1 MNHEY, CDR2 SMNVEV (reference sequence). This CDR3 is CASSPHRVSNNEQFF. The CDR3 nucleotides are TGTGCCAGCAGTCCTCACAGGGTGTCTAACAATGAGCAGTTCTTC.

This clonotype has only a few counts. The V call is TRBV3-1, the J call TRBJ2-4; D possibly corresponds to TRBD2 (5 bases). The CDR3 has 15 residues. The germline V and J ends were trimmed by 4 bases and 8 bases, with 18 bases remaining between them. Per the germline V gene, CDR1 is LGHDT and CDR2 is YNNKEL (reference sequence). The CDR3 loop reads CASSPETEGRYIQYF. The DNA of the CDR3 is TGTGCCAGCAGCCCAGAGACCGAGGGTAGATACATTCAGTACTTC. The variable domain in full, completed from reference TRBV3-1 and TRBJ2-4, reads DTAVSQTPKYLVTQMGNDKSIKCEQNLGHDTMYWYKQDSKKFLKIMFSYNNKELIINETVPNRFSPKSPDKAHLNLHINSLELGDSAVYFCASSPETEGRYIQYFGAGTRLSVL.

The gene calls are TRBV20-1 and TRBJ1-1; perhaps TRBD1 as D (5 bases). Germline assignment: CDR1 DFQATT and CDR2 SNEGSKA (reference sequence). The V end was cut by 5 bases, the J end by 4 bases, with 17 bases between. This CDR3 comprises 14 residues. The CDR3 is CSAQRARGGTEAFF. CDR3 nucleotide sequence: TGCAGTGCTCAGAGGGCTCGGGGGGGCACTGAAGCTTTCTTT.

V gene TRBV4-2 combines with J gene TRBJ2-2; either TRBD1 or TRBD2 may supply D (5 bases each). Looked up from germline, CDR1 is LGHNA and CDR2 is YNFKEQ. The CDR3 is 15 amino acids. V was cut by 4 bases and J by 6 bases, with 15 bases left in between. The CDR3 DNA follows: TGTGCCAGCAGCCCCGGGACCCCCTGCTCCGGGGAGCTGTTTTTT. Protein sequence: CASSPGTPCSGELFF.

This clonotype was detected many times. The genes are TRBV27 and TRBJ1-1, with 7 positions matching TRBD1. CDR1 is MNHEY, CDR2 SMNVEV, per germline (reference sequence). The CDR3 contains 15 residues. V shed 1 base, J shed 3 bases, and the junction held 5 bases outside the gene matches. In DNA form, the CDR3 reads TGTGCCAGCAGTTTATTCCCAGGGGGGGACACTGAAGCTTTCTTT. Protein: CASSLFPGGDTEAFF.

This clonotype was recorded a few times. The CDR3 protein is CASSLAGVLGNEKLFF. Written as DNA, the CDR3 is TGCGCCAGCAGCTTGGCTGGGGTTCTAGGGAATGAAAAACTGTTTTTT. The chain uses TRBV5-1 and TRBJ1-4; no clear D gene. Germline V lookup: CDR1 SGHRS, CDR2 YFSETQ. V gave up 0 bases and J gave up 5 bases, with 14 bases separating them. The CDR3 totals 16 residues.

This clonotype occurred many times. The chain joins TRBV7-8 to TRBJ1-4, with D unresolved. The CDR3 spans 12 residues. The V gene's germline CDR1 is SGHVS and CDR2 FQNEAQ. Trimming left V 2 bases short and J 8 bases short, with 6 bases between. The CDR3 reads CASSLRWEKLFF. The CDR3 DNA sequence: TGTGCCAGCAGCTTACGATGGGAAAAACTGTTTTTT.

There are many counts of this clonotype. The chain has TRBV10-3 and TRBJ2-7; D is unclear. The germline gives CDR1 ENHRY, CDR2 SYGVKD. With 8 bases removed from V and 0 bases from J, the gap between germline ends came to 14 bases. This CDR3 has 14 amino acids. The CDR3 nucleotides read TGTGCCATCTCGGGCCGCCACAACTCCTACGAGCAGTACTTC. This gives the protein CAISGRHNSYEQYF.

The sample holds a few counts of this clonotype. DNA for the CDR3: TGTGCCAGCCTGGACAACTATAATTCACCCCTCCACTTT. Protein sequence: CASLDNYNSPLHF. The gene calls are TRBV7-2 and TRBJ1-6; the D gene is possibly TRBD1 (5 bases). The CDR3 is 13 residues long. Trimming took 8 bases from V and 3 from J, leaving 8 bases between them. The germline V gene has CDR1 SGHTA and CDR2 FQGNSA.

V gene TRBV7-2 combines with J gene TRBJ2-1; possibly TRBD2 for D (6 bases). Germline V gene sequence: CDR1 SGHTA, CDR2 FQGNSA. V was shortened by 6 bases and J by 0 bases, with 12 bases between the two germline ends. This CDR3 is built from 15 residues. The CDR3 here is CASRNTSSSYNEQFF. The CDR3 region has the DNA TGTGCCAGCAGGAATACTAGCAGCTCCTACAATGAGCAGTTCTTC. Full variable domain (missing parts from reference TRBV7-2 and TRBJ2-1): GAGVSQSPSNKVTEKGKDVELRCDPISGHTALYWYRQSLGQGLEFLIYFQGNSAPDKSGLPSDRFSAERTGGSVSTLTIQRTQQEDSAVYLCASRNTSSSYNEQFFGPGTRLTVL.